What follows describes a single T cell receptor beta chain. Naive CD8 populations comprised CD45RO-negative cells positively selected for CCR7, excluding terminally differentiated effector memory CD45RA+ cells. Participating donors were healthy, HIV-negative adults free of recent acute infections or vaccinations. Deep level was the assay's run setting. Sorted-subset replicate PCR reactions contained roughly 200 ng DNA, corresponding to some 29,000 T cell genomes. Produced via immunoSEQ multiplex PCR; TCRdb's table is partial and in-frame only. The repertoire includes millions of clones, over 85% of them detected once, and 0.9% to 1.4% sits in the top ten. This sample was included in a study of shared clonotypes between healthy human individuals. The sample taken for sequencing was naive CD8+ T cells sorted from blood. The receptor was isolated from a man younger than 35 in good health.

The CDR3 loop reads CASHGTVQETQYF. The CDR3 DNA sequence: TGTGCCAGCCACGGGACAGTCCAAGAGACCCAGTACTTC. The chain employs TRBV6-6 and TRBJ2-5; TRBD1 aligns across 7 bases. Germline trimming cut 8 bases from V and 1 base from J; bases unmatched to any gene: 4. Looked up from germline, CDR1 is MNHNY and CDR2 is SVGAGI (reference sequence). The CDR3 is 13 amino acids.